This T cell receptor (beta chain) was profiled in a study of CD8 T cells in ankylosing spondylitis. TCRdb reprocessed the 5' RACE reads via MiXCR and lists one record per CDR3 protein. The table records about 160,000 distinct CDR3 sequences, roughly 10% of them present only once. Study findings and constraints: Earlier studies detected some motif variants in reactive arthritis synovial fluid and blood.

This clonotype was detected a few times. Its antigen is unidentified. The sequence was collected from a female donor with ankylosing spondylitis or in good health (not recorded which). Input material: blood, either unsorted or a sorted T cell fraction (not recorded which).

DNA for the CDR3: TGTGCCAGCAAGGAGGGAACCGGGGAGCTGTTTTTT. It is translated as CASKEGTGELFF. This rearrangement joins TRBV7-8 to TRBJ2-2, with D possibly matching TRBD2 (6 bases). V lost 7 bases and J 5 bases, leaving 8 bases between the germline ends. CDR1 is SGHVS and CDR2 is FQNEAQ in the germline V gene. The CDR3 has 12 amino acids. Supplemented by reference TRBV7-8 and TRBJ2-2, the full variable domain reads GAGVSQSPRYKVAKRGQDVALRCDPISGHVSLFWYQQALGQGPEFLTYFQNEAQLDKSGLPSDRFFAERPEGSVSTLKIQRTQQEDSAVYLCASKEGTGELFFGEGSRLTVL.